The 13 T cell receptor beta chains presented below share a single source sample, sequenced in a study of cytomegalovirus exposure and HLA in healthy donors. Vbeta (60) and Jbeta (13) primers were used in the PCR. The table came from immunoSEQ multiplex PCR; TCRdb's copy has only in-frame clones and leaves some out. The sample has fewer than 200,000 clones; roughly 80% are singletons. Input material: PBMCs. Receptors were obtained from a woman in her late teens or twenties in good health and CMV-seronegative.

This chain joins TRBV19 and TRBJ1-6, with 7 bases fitting TRBD1. Germline trimming cut 6 bases from V and 4 bases from J; bases unmatched to any gene: 6. CDR1 LNHDA and CDR2 SQIVND come from the germline V gene (reference sequence). The length of the CDR3 is 15 residues. This chain's CDR3 is CASRWAGGYNSPLHF. The CDR3 DNA follows: TGTGCCAGTAGATGGGCAGGGGGGTATAATTCACCCCTCCACTTT.

This chain uses TRBV7-2 with TRBJ2-2; D uncertain. The germline CDR1 and CDR2 sequences are SGHTA and FQGNSA. Deletions cut 3 bases from V and 5 bases from J, with 10 bases between. The CDR3 totals 14 residues. The CDR3 protein is CASSFLSETGELFF. The CDR3 nucleotides read TGTGCCAGCAGCTTCTTGAGCGAGACCGGGGAGCTGTTTTTT. The entire variable domain, with the rest obtained from reference TRBV7-2 and TRBJ2-2, is as follows: GAGVSQSPSNKVTEKGKDVELRCDPISGHTALYWYRQSLGQGLEFLIYFQGNSAPDKSGLPSDRFSAERTGGSVSTLTIQRTQQEDSAVYLCASSFLSETGELFFGEGSRLTVL.

The chain employs TRBV5-4 and TRBJ1-3, with 7 bases matching TRBD1. V shed 0 bases and J 0 bases; nucleotides not matched to a gene: 0. The CDR3 totals 15 residues. The germline V gene encodes CDR1 SGHNT and CDR2 YYREEE (reference sequence). CDR3 amino acids: CASSLGTGSGNTIYF. As DNA, the CDR3 is TGTGCCAGCAGCTTGGGGACAGGCTCTGGAAACACCATATATTTT.

The CDR3 sequence is CASSYPQGPAFF. The DNA for the CDR3 is TGTGCCAGCAGTTACCCCCAGGGTCCGGCTTTCTTT. The chain is built from TRBV6-5 and TRBJ1-1; TRBD1 might be the D (5 bases). This CDR3 comprises 12 residues. Trimming stripped 2 bases from V and 11 bases from J, with 12 bases between. Germline V gene sequence: CDR1 MNHEY, CDR2 SVGAGI.

This clone appeared once. V and J are TRBV4-3 and TRBJ2-1, with 8 positions matching TRBD1. Germline CDR1 reads LGHNA; CDR2 reads YSLEER. The CDR3 sequence is 16 residues long. V trimming: 4 bases; J trimming: 5 bases; junction bases outside the gene matches: 10. In nucleotides, the CDR3 is TGCGCCAGCAGCCCTGGACAGGGAGAGGGTGACAATGAGCAGTTCTTC. It translates to CASSPGQGEGDNEQFF.

The CDR3 DNA reads TGTGCCAGCATCCCAACATCGACTAGCGGGAGATTCGGAAACATTCAGTACTTC. It codes for CASIPTSTSGRFGNIQYF. V and J are TRBV21-1 and TRBJ2-4; TRBD2, the table's D call, lacks a check against the DNA. TRBV21-1 has pseudogene status. This CDR3 comprises 18 residues.

The chain uses TRBV27 and TRBJ2-3; D possibly corresponds to TRBD2 (5 bases). CDR1 and CDR2 from the germline V gene are MNHEY and SMNVEV (reference sequence). CDR3 length: 16 residues. V was shortened by 6 bases and J by 0 bases, with 16 bases between the two germline ends. CDR3 loop: CASSPHGAGSTDTQYF. CDR3 nucleotides: TGTGCCAGCAGCCCGCATGGTGCGGGTAGCACAGATACGCAGTATTTT.

This chain connects TRBV28 to TRBJ2-7, with D possibly being TRBD1 (7 bases). Deletions cut 1 base from V and 2 bases from J, with 30 bases between. The CDR3 runs to 21 residues. The germline V gene encodes CDR1 MDHEN and CDR2 SYDVKM. CDR3 nucleotide sequence: TGTGCCAGCAGTTTATCGGTTGTCAAGGAGGGGGCAACTGGGCCTGCCTACGAGCAGTACTTC. Residues: CASSLSVVKEGATGPAYEQYF.

This chain uses TRBV11-2 with TRBJ2-5; D unresolved. The CDR3 is made up of 14 amino acids. CDR1 SGHAT and CDR2 FQNNGV come from the germline V gene. The V end lost 5 bases, the J end lost 1 base, and 11 bases lay between the germline ends. In DNA form, the CDR3 reads TGTGCCAGCAGCACCGACACCGCCCAAGAGACCCAGTACTTC. As protein: CASSTDTAQETQYF.

Only a few counts were recorded for this clone. V usage is TRBV4-2 and J usage is TRBJ1-3, with D hard to call. The germline gives CDR1 LGHNA, CDR2 YNFKEQ. CDR3 length: 14 amino acids. Trimming cost V 3 bases and J 7 bases, with 13 bases left between them. CDR3 DNA: TGTGCCAGCAGCCAGGGAGTAAATCAGAACACCATATATTTT. Amino acid sequence: CASSQGVNQNTIYF.

The chain has TRBV5-1 and TRBJ2-1; 12 nucleotides align to TRBD2. CDR1 and CDR2 from the germline V gene are SGHRS and YFSETQ. CDR3 length: 15 amino acids. After removal of 0 bases from V and 6 bases from J, the junction contained 1 base not matched to a gene. As DNA, the CDR3 is TGCGCCAGCAGCTTGGCTAGCGGGAGGGCCAATGAGCAGTTCTTC. As protein: CASSLASGRANEQFF.

The rearrangement joins TRBV11-2 to TRBJ1-1; D gene ambiguous. V shed 0 bases and J shed 0 bases, with 11 bases lying between them. CDR3 size: 16 residues. The V gene's germline CDR1 is SGHAT and CDR2 FQNNGV. CDR3 in amino acids: CASSLDLTVMNTEAFF. The CDR3 DNA reads as TGTGCCAGCAGCTTAGATCTCACAGTCATGAACACTGAAGCTTTCTTT. Using reference TRBV11-2 and TRBJ1-1 for the parts outside the CDR3, the full variable domain is EAGVAQSPRYKIIEKRQSVAFWCNPISGHATLYWYQQILGQGPKLLIQFQNNGVVDDSQLPKDRFSAERLKGVDSTLKIQPAKLEDSAVYLCASSLDLTVMNTEAFFGQGTRLTVV.

The J gene is TRBJ1-5, the V gene TRBV2; possible D gene TRBD1, 6 bases. V lost 6 bases and J lost 2, with 11 bases in between. Per the germline V gene, CDR1 is SNHLY and CDR2 is FYNNEI. This CDR3 comprises 14 residues. The CDR3, as DNA: TGTGCCAGCAGAGGAGAGGGGGGCAATCAGCCCCAGCATTTT. Its protein product is CASRGEGGNQPQHF.